Below, 25 T cell receptor beta chains from the same sample are listed, as sequenced in a study of control samples from healthy donors and cancer patients. Produced via immunoSEQ multiplex PCR; TCRdb's table is partial and in-frame only. Here the sample spans just over 90,000 clones, roughly nine tenths being singletons. The specimen sequenced was blood. The receptors originated from a woman between 50 and 59 years old in good health.

The chain joins TRBV5-1 to TRBJ1-5; TRBD1 is a possible D gene (5 bases). CDR3 length equals 14 residues. The germline gives CDR1 SGHRS, CDR2 YFSETQ. The V and J ends lost 2 bases and 5 bases respectively, with 11 bases between them. In DNA form, the CDR3 reads TGCGCCAGCAGCTTCGGGGGTTTGGATCAGCCCCAGCATTTT. Its protein is CASSFGGLDQPQHF.

The chain couples TRBV19 to TRBJ1-4; possible D gene TRBD1, 5 bases. V was cut by 4 bases and J by 0 bases, with 12 bases left in between. This CDR3 contains 16 residues. CDR1 is LNHDA and CDR2 is SQIVND in the germline V gene (reference sequence). In DNA form, the CDR3 reads TGTGCCAGTAGTACAACCGGGACTTCAACTAATGAAAAACTGTTTTTT. Translated, it gives CASSTTGTSTNEKLFF.

The J gene is TRBJ2-7, the V gene TRBV5-1; D is possibly TRBD1 or TRBD2 (5 bases each). The CDR3 contains 13 residues. Trimming took 3 bases from V and 2 from J, leaving 9 bases between them. The germline CDR1 and CDR2 sequences are SGHRS and YFSETQ. CDR3 sequence: CASSSGAPYEQYF. The CDR3 nucleotides read TGCGCCAGCAGCTCCGGGGCCCCCTACGAGCAGTACTTC.

The rearrangement links TRBV13 to TRBJ1-2; D is unresolved. CDR1 is PRHDT, CDR2 FYEKMQ, per germline (reference sequence). The CDR3 length is 15 residues. V lost 0 bases and J 4 bases, leaving 12 bases between the germline ends. For the CDR3, the DNA is TGTGCCAGCAGCTTAGGCCTTCGCGGCCCCTATGGCTACACCTTC. It specifies CASSLGLRGPYGYTF.

The chain is built from TRBV14 and TRBJ2-7, with 13 bases lining up with TRBD2. The ends lost 3 bases at V and 2 bases at J; junction bases unmatched: 1. Germline values: CDR1 SGHDN, CDR2 FVKESK. CDR3 length equals 15 residues. The DNA for the CDR3 is TGTGCCAGCAGCCAGGGACTAGCGGGGCCCTACGAGCAGTACTTC. It encodes CASSQGLAGPYEQYF.

The CDR3 coding sequence is TGCAGCGTTGAAATCGTTGGGACAGATACGCAGTATTTT. Its protein product is CSVEIVGTDTQYF. The chain uses TRBV29-1 and TRBJ2-3; D is unresolved. This CDR3 has 13 residues. Germline CDR1 is SQVTM and CDR2 is ANQGSEA. Trimming cost V 2 bases and J 3 bases, with 9 bases left between them.

The sample holds a few counts of this clone. The rearrangement links TRBV6-5 to TRBJ2-1; 13 nucleotides match TRBD2. Germline CDR1 reads MNHEY; CDR2 reads SVGAGI. The ends lost 6 bases at V and 4 bases at J; junction bases unmatched: 3. CDR3 size: 15 residues. CDR3 nucleotide sequence: TGTGCCAGCAGACTAGCGGGAGGGTTATACAATGAGCAGTTCTTC. Translation gives CASRLAGGLYNEQFF.

V gene TRBV18 combines with J gene TRBJ1-1; TRBD1 matches at 7 bases. V lost 1 base and J lost 1; bases outside the gene matches: 3. The CDR3 extends over 15 amino acids. Germline CDR1 reads KGHSH; CDR2 reads LQKENI. CDR3 amino acids: CASSPLTGENTEAFF. CDR3 DNA: TGTGCCAGCTCACCACTTACAGGGGAGAACACTGAAGCTTTCTTT.

CDR3 protein: CASTPSEQGSSPLHF. The CDR3 DNA follows: TGTGCCAGCACCCCCAGTGAACAGGGCAGTTCACCCCTCCACTTT. The gene calls are TRBV9 and TRBJ1-6, with D perhaps TRBD1 (6 bases). Germline-derived CDR1 and CDR2 are SGDLS and YYNGEE. The CDR3 extends over 15 amino acids. V gave up 6 bases and J gave up 9 bases, with 19 bases separating them.

This clone was picked up one time. The CDR3 protein is CASGLSQAAGGRNNEQFF. The CDR3, as DNA: TGTGCTAGTGGTTTGTCTCAAGCCGCGGGGGGACGAAACAATGAGCAGTTCTTC. The chain joins TRBV12-5 to TRBJ2-1, with 8 bases that match TRBD2. Trimming cost V 2 bases and J 5 bases; bases outside gene matches: 14. This CDR3 spans 18 amino acids. CDR1 and CDR2 from the germline V gene are LGHNT and FRNRAP.

The V gene is TRBV4-3, the J gene TRBJ1-1; no clear D. The CDR3 consists of 14 residues. Germline loops: CDR1 LGHNA, CDR2 YSLEER. V was cut by 1 base and J by 6 bases, with 12 bases left in between. The CDR3 DNA reads as TGCGCCAGCAGCCAAGTGTCCGAAGCCGCTGAAGCTTTCTTT. This gives the protein CASSQVSEAAEAFF.

This clone was counted once. The chain joins TRBV7-2 to TRBJ2-5; 9 nucleotides agree with TRBD1. The germline CDR1 and CDR2 sequences are SGHTA and FQGNSA. This CDR3 has 16 residues. The V and J ends lost 0 bases and 4 bases, in that order; junction bases with no gene match: 6. The CDR3 is CASSLARDRGRETQYF. The CDR3 nucleotides read TGTGCCAGCAGCTTAGCGCGCGACAGGGGGAGAGAGACCCAGTACTTC.

The V call is TRBV19, the J call TRBJ2-1; 9 nucleotides agree with TRBD1. The V gene's germline CDR1 is LNHDA and CDR2 SQIVND (reference sequence). V shed 7 bases and J 2 bases; nucleotides not matched to a gene: 9. CDR3 length equals 16 residues. CDR3 region: CASTRTGEGPYNEQFF. The CDR3, as DNA: TGTGCCAGTACCCGGACAGGGGAGGGTCCCTACAATGAGCAGTTCTTC. Together with reference TRBV19 and TRBJ2-1, the CDR3 gives the full variable domain: DGGITQSPKYLFRKEGQNVTLSCEQNLNHDAMYWYRQDPGQGLRLIYYSQIVNDFQKGDIAEGYSVSREKKESFPLTVTSAQKNPTAFYLCASTRTGEGPYNEQFFGPGTRLTVL.

V gene TRBV7-9 combines with J gene TRBJ2-3, with 8 bases lining up with TRBD2. Per germline, CDR1 SEHNR and CDR2 FQNEAQ (reference sequence). The trim removed 3 bases at V and 0 bases at J, leaving 14 bases unmatched. This CDR3 contains 19 residues. This chain's CDR3 is CASSFGIAGGVGSTDTQYF. The DNA of the CDR3 is TGTGCCAGCAGCTTTGGGATTGCGGGAGGAGTGGGGAGCACAGATACGCAGTATTTT.

The J gene is TRBJ2-3, the V gene TRBV5-4, with TRBD2 identical over 9 bases. CDR1 and CDR2 from the germline V gene are SGHNT and YYREEE (reference sequence). The CDR3 loop spans 16 amino acids. With V trimmed by 4 bases and J by 6 bases, 12 bases remained unmatched. In nucleotides, the CDR3 is TGTGCCAGCAGCAACCGGGGGGCGGGAGGGCCCGATACGCAGTATTTT. Translated: CASSNRGAGGPDTQYF. The variable domain in full, with the rest retrieved from reference TRBV5-4 and TRBJ2-3, is ETGVTQSPTHLIKTRGQQVTLRCSSQSGHNTVSWYQQALGQGPQFIFQYYREEENGRGNFPPRFSGLQFPNYSSELNVNALELDDSALYLCASSNRGAGGPDTQYFGPGTRLTVL.

The chain links TRBV6-5 to TRBJ2-5, with 9 bases fitting TRBD2. Trimming cost V 3 bases and J 3 bases; bases outside gene matches: 5. Per the germline V gene, CDR1 is MNHEY and CDR2 is SVGAGI. The CDR3 extends over 15 amino acids. In DNA form, the CDR3 reads TGTGCCAGCAGTTATAAGGGGACTAGCAAAGAGACCCAGTACTTC. Translated: CASSYKGTSKETQYF.

In its sample, this clone was seen once. The V and J genes are TRBV7-9 and TRBJ1-2; no clear D gene. The CDR3 totals 12 residues. V was cut by 4 bases and J by 4 bases, with 7 bases left in between. Per the germline V gene, CDR1 is SEHNR and CDR2 is FQNEAQ (reference sequence). The CDR3, as DNA: TGTGCCAGCAGCTGGGGTGTCTATGGCTACACCTTC. As protein: CASSWGVYGYTF.

The CDR3 is CASSLLFTSSSYEQYF. CDR3 sequence (DNA): TGTGCCAGCAGTTTATTGTTTACTAGCAGTTCCTACGAGCAGTACTTC. The rearrangement links TRBV28 to TRBJ2-7, with D possibly being TRBD2 (6 bases). The CDR3 length is 16 residues. V dropped 1 base and J dropped 1 base, with 14 bases sitting between them. Germline V lookup: CDR1 MDHEN, CDR2 SYDVKM.

The chain is built from TRBV7-2 and TRBJ2-7, with D possibly matching TRBD2 (6 bases). Germline V CDR1 and CDR2: SGHTA, FQGNSA. This CDR3 contains 15 residues. V gave up 5 bases and J gave up 1 base, with 15 bases separating them. This CDR3 reads CASSTRARGSYEQYF. CDR3 DNA sequence: TGTGCCAGCAGCACAAGGGCGCGGGGTTCCTACGAGCAGTACTTC. The full variable domain, in which reference TRBV7-2 and TRBJ2-7 provide the parts outside the CDR3, is GAGVSQSPSNKVTEKGKDVELRCDPISGHTALYWYRQSLGQGLEFLIYFQGNSAPDKSGLPSDRFSAERTGGSVSTLTIQRTQQEDSAVYLCASSTRARGSYEQYFGPGTRLTVT.

The V gene is TRBV5-4, the J gene TRBJ2-7; D might be TRBD1 or TRBD2, each matching 6 bases. The CDR3 sequence is 16 residues long. With 1 base removed from V and 8 bases from J, the gap between germline ends came to 22 bases. Germline CDR1 reads SGHNT; CDR2 reads YYREEE (reference sequence). CDR3 protein: CASSLPEGGYPTKQYF. The DNA for the CDR3 is TGTGCCAGCAGCTTGCCGGAAGGGGGGTATCCAACAAAGCAGTACTTC. The full variable domain, in which reference TRBV5-4 and TRBJ2-7 provide the parts outside the CDR3, is ETGVTQSPTHLIKTRGQQVTLRCSSQSGHNTVSWYQQALGQGPQFIFQYYREEENGRGNFPPRFSGLQFPNYSSELNVNALELDDSALYLCASSLPEGGYPTKQYFGPGTRLTVT.

The chain has TRBV7-6 and TRBJ1-5; the D is unclear. V was cut by 0 bases and J by 0 bases, with 6 bases left in between. CDR3 size: 15 residues. Germline V gene lookup returns CDR1 SGHVS and CDR2 FNYEAQ. For the CDR3, the DNA is TGTGCCAGCAGCTTAGCCGGTAATAGCAATCAGCCCCAGCATTTT. As protein: CASSLAGNSNQPQHF.

The J gene is TRBJ2-5, the V gene TRBV27; 10 bases are shared with TRBD2. V trimming: 6 bases; J trimming: 1 base; junction bases outside the gene matches: 11. Per the germline V gene, CDR1 is MNHEY and CDR2 is SMNVEV (reference sequence). The CDR3 runs 17 residues. CDR3 protein: CASSPSVAGGPQETQYF. The CDR3 DNA is TGTGCCAGCAGCCCAAGCGTAGCGGGAGGCCCCCAAGAGACCCAGTACTTC.

This chain's CDR3 is CATSRGGGEQYF. CDR3 coding DNA: TGTGCCACCAGCAGAGGGGGGGGCGAGCAGTACTTC. The chain uses TRBV15 and TRBJ2-7; TRBD2 aligns across 7 bases. The CDR3 is 12 residues long. From germline, CDR1 is LNHNV and CDR2 YYDKDF (reference sequence). The junction had 0 bases not matched to a gene; V was cut back by 1 base and J by 6 bases.

This chain joins TRBV12-3 or TRBV12-4 and TRBJ2-1; D ambiguous. The CDR3 loop spans 12 amino acids. Trimming took 6 bases from V and 11 from J, leaving 14 bases between them. The CDR3 sequence: CASSPSGGQQFF. DNA of the CDR3: TGTGCCAGCAGCCCATCCGGCGGCCAGCAGTTCTTC.

The chain links TRBV29-1 to TRBJ2-2, with 10 bases matching TRBD2. With 7 bases clipped from V and 8 bases from J, the junction kept 10 bases outside the gene matches. CDR3 length: 14 amino acids. CDR1 and CDR2 from the germline V gene are SQVTM and ANQGSEA. CDR3 sequence: CSAARLAGAGELFF. For the CDR3, the DNA is TGCAGCGCCGCCCGGCTAGCGGGAGCTGGGGAGCTGTTTTTT.